This T cell receptor (beta chain) stems from a study of blood T cell repertoires in COVID-19. The overall study: The samples span acute and convalescent COVID-19 from the United States, Italy and Spain. Sample material is recorded as cDNA or gDNA derived from T cells, B-cell-depleted T cells, or PBMCs.

Original processing notes: Reference gene primer amplification yielded estimated nucleated cell counts. Assay used: immunoSEQ multiplex PCR; TCRdb lists only in-frame clones, some missing. The D gene and trimming were derived from the DNA, and the V and J assignments and clone size from that table. This sample has approximately 98,000 clones; roughly 85% occur once, and the top ten carry 2.4%. Sample: peripheral blood. This clonotype was sampled from a human donor in a cohort sampled during active COVID-19.

The CDR3 is CASSKRASYYEQYF. CDR3 in DNA: TGTGCCAGTAGTAAAAGAGCCTCCTACTACGAGCAGTACTTC. This chain uses TRBV19 with TRBJ2-7, with no clear D. The CDR3 spans 14 residues. CDR1 and CDR2 from the germline V gene are LNHDA and SQIVND (reference sequence). Trimming removed 4 bases at V and 3 bases at J, with 13 bases between.